This is a list of T cell receptor beta chains from one sample in a study of CD8+CD57+ T cells in acquired aplastic anemia. TCRdb recomputed calls from the reads with MiXCR, one row per CDR3 protein. Of hundreds of thousands of distinct CDR3 sequences in the sample, just under 70% were seen once. The specimen was sorted CD4+, CD8+, or CD8+CD57+ T cells (not recorded which) from PBMCs. The receptors shown here come from a human donor in good health, serving as a control. Both conserved end residues are part of each CDR3. A D gene is named only where the DNA matches it firmly. Size tells how often a clone was seen (once, few, many) or the class of an expanded clone, and some rows leave it out.

TRBJ1-2 | few | TRBD1 | TRBV10-3 | CAISEPGQGANGYTF | TGTGCCATCAGCGAGCCGGGACAGGGGGCTAATGGCTACACCTTC
TRBJ1-6 | - | TRBD1 | TRBV7-8 | CASSRELRGLSPLHF | TGTGCCAGCAGCCGAGAGTTGAGGGGGCTTTCACCCCTCCACTTT
TRBJ2-7 | - | - | TRBV9 | CASSVGGGAGNEQFFF | -
TRBJ2-7 | once | - | TRBV19 | CASSEGGGGSEQYF | TGTGCCAGCAGTGAAGGGGGCGGGGGATCCGAGCAGTACTTC
TRBJ1-6 | - | - | TRBV7-3 | CASSLGRGPQETLHF | TGTGCCAGCAGCTTAGGGCGTGGGCCCCAAGAGACCCTCCACTTT
TRBJ1-2 | many | TRBD1 | TRBV5-1 | CASSLDGGTGGSGGYTF | TGCGCCAGCAGCTTGGACGGGGGGACAGGCGGATCAGGTGGCTACACCTTC
TRBJ2-3 | - | TRBD1 | TRBV10-2 | CATSGTGPVDTQYF | TGCGCCACCTCCGGGACAGGGCCCGTGGATACGCAGTATTTT
TRBJ1-1 | - | - | TRBV20-1 | CSATGRLPESFF | TGCAGTGCCACGGGGCGTTTGCCTGAATCTTTCTTT
TRBJ2-5 | - | TRBD1 | TRBV2 | CASSNGQGVPQYF | TGTGCCAGCAGTAATGGACAGGGAGTGCCCCAGTACTTC
TRBJ1-5 | - | - | TRBV20-1 | CSAHRVGGNQPQHF | TGCAGTGCACACAGGGTCGGGGGCAATCAGCCCCAGCATTTT
TRBJ2-3 | - | - | TRBV7-2 | CASSLGQRANQPHF | TGTGCCAGCAGCTTAGGCCAGAGAGCCAATCAGCCCCATTTT
TRBJ1-1 | - | TRBD1 | TRBV4-1 | CASSRGGQGKTEASF | TGCGCCAGCAGCCGGGGGGGACAGGGTAAGACTGAAGCTTCCTTT
TRBJ1-5 | - | - | TRBV12-3/TRBV12-4 | CASSSGRGIQPQHF | TGTGCCAGCAGTTCGGGCAGGGGTATACAGCCCCAGCATTTT
TRBJ1-2 | - | TRBD1 | TRBV10-3 | CAISEGEGARIGYTF | TGTGCCATCAGTGAGGGGGAGGGGGCGCGTATTGGCTACACCTTC
TRBJ1-6 | - | - | TRBV7-2 | CASSLAAGAVGDTPLHF | TGTGCCAGCAGCTTGGCAGCGGGGGCGGTTGGAGATACACCCCTCCACTTT
TRBJ1-6 | - | - | TRBV7-3 | CASSPGANYSSTYF | TGCGCCAGCAGCCCGGGAGCCAACTATTCCTCCACCTACTTT
TRBJ1-3 | - | - | TRBV11-2 | CASSLVASGNTIYF | TGTGCCAGCAGCTTGGTGGCTTCTGGAAACACCATATATTTT
TRBJ2-5 | - | - | TRBV7-6 | CASSLGDSAESQYF | TGTGCCAGCAGCTTGGGTGACAGTGCGGAGTCACAGTACTTC
TRBJ1-2 | - | TRBD1 | TRBV9 | CASSVGQGESYEPF | TGTGCCAGCAGCGTAGGGCAGGGGGAATCCTACGAGCCCTTC
TRBJ1-4 | - | TRBD1 | TRBV7-9 | CASRGGERRYEQNLFF | TGTGCCAGCAGAGGGGGCGAGAGACGCTACGAGCAGAACCTGTTTTTT
TRBJ2-1 | - | TRBD1 | TRBV16 | CASSQWTGGLIPYNEQFF | TGTGCCAGCAGCCAATGGACAGGGGGTCTCATCCCCTACAATGAGCAGTTCTTC